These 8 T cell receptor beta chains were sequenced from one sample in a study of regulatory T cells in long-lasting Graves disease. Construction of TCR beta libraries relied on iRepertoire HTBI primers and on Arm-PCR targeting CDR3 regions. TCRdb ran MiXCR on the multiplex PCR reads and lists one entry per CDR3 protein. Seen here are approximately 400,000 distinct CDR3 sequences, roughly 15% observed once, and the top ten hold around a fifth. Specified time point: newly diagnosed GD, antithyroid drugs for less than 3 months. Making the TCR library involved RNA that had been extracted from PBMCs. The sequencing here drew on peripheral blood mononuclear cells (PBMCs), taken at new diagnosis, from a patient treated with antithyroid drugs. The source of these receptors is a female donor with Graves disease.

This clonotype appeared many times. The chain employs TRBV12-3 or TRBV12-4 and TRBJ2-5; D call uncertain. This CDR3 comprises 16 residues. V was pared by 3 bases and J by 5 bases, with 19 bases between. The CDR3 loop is CASSFSQSRILETQYF. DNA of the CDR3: TGTGCCAGCAGTTTCTCTCAGTCCCGGATTCTGGAGACCCAGTACTTC.

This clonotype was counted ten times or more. CDR3 loop: CSVEPAQGGLYGYTF. The DNA for the CDR3 is TGCAGCGTTGAACCCGCCCAGGGGGGCCTATATGGCTACACCTTC. V is TRBV29-1 and J is TRBJ1-2, with 7 bases fitting TRBD1. The ends lost 2 bases at V and 5 bases at J; junction bases unmatched: 11. Germline V CDR1 and CDR2: SQVTM, ANQGSEA. The CDR3 runs to 15 residues.

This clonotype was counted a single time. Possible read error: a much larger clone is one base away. The CDR3 DNA follows: TGCGCCAGCAGCTGGGGGGCAAGGAACACTGAAGCTTTCTTT. Encoded protein: CASSWGARNTEAFF. The chain carries TRBV5-1 and TRBJ1-1; D possibly corresponds to TRBD1 (6 bases). Germline V gene sequence: CDR1 SGHRS, CDR2 YFSETQ. The CDR3 contains 14 residues. Trimming stripped 3 bases from V and 1 base from J, with 10 bases between. Supplemented by reference TRBV5-1 and TRBJ1-1, the full variable domain reads KAGVTQTPRYLIKTRGQQVTLSCSPISGHRSVSWYQQTPGQGLQFLFEYFSETQRNKGNFPGRFSGRQFSNSRSEMNVSTLELGDSALYLCASSWGARNTEAFFGQGTRLTVV.

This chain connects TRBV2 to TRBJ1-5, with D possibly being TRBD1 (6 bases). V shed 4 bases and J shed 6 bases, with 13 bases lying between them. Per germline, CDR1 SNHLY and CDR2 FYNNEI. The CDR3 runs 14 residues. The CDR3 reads CASSVEGVGQPQHF. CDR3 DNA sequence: TGTGCCAGCAGTGTGGAGGGGGTAGGTCAGCCCCAGCATTTT.

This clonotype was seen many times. The CDR3 coding sequence is TGTGCCAGCAGCCTTTTTGTCGTCCGGCGCAGCAATCAGCCCCAGCATTTT. The encoded protein is CASSLFVVRRSNQPQHF. The rearrangement links TRBV28 to TRBJ1-5; D is unclear. This CDR3 has 17 amino acids. V shed 6 bases and J shed 1 base, with 19 bases lying between them. Germline V lookup: CDR1 MDHEN, CDR2 SYDVKM. Using reference TRBV28 and TRBJ1-5 for the parts outside the CDR3, the full variable domain is DVKVTQSSRYLVKRTGEKVFLECVQDMDHENMFWYRQDPGLGLRLIYFSYDVKMKEKGDIPEGYSVSREKKERFSLILESASTNQTSMYLCASSLFVVRRSNQPQHFGDGTRLSIL.

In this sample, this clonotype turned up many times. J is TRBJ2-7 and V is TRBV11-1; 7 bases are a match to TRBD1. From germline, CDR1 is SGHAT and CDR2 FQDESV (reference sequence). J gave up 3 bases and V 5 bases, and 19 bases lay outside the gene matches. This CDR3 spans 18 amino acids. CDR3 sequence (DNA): TGTGCCAGCAGCATTGCCGGGACAGATTATGGCGGGTTCTACGAGCAGTACTTC. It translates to CASSIAGTDYGGFYEQYF. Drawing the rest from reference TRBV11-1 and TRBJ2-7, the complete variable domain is EAEVAQSPRYKITEKSQAVAFWCDPISGHATLYWYRQILGQGPELLVQFQDESVVDDSQLPKDRFSAERLKGVDSTLKIQPAELGDSAMYLCASSIAGTDYGGFYEQYFGPGTRLTVT.

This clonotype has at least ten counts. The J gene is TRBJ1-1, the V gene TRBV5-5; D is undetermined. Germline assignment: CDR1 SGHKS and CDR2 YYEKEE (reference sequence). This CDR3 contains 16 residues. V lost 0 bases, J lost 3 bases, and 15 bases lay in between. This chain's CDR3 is CASSLGPGPRDTEAFF. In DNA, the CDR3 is TGTGCCAGCAGCTTGGGGCCCGGACCGAGGGACACTGAAGCTTTCTTT.

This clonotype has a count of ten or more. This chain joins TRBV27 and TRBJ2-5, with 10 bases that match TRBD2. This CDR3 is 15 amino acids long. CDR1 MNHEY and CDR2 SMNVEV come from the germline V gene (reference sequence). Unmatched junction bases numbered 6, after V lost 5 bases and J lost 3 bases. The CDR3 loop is CASSPWTSGEETQYF. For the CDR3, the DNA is TGTGCCAGCAGTCCGTGGACTAGCGGAGAAGAGACCCAGTACTTC.